These 32 T cell receptor beta chains were sequenced from one sample in a study of response to subunit inactivated influenza vaccine. Each CDR3 protein is one row after TCRdb ran MiXCR on the RT-PCR reads. The sample has about 520,000 distinct CDR3 sequences, less than 7.5% seen once; the top ten hold around 13%. The material was PBMCs from blood, obtained less than 25 months after vaccination. Receptors originate from a man between 50 and 75 years old who received an inactivated influenza vaccine.

This clonotype appeared many times. This rearrangement joins TRBV24-1 to TRBJ2-1; 7 nucleotides align to TRBD2. This CDR3 contains 13 residues. The J segment lost 5 bases and the V segment lost 8 bases, leaving 5 bases of the junction unmatched. Germline V gives CDR1 KGHDR, CDR2 SFDVKD. This CDR3 reads CATKERGDNEQFF. CDR3 in DNA: TGTGCCACCAAAGAGCGGGGTGACAATGAGCAGTTCTTC.

V is TRBV14 and J is TRBJ2-6; D gene ambiguous. The CDR3 has 15 residues. CDR1 SGHDN and CDR2 FVKESK come from the germline V gene. The V end was cut by 1 base, the J end by 2 bases, with 6 bases between. The CDR3 DNA is TGTGCCAGCAGCCAAGCTTTTACTGGGGCCAACGTCCTGACTTTC. Translated: CASSQAFTGANVLTF. The full variable domain, in which reference TRBV14 and TRBJ2-6 provide the parts outside the CDR3, is EAGVTQFPSHSVIEKGQTVTLRCDPISGHDNLYWYRRVMGKEIKFLLHFVKESKQDESGMPNNRFLAERTGGTYSTLKVQPAELEDSGVYFCASSQAFTGANVLTFGAGSRLTVL.

This clonotype was seen repeatedly, ten times or more. The chain recombines TRBV30 with TRBJ2-7; D ambiguous. The V gene's germline CDR1 is GTSNPN and CDR2 SVGIG (reference sequence). Between the trimmed V and J ends, which lost 2 bases and 2 bases, there was a span of 13 bases. This CDR3 comprises 14 residues. The CDR3 protein is CAWSLDSRAYEQYF. The CDR3 DNA reads TGTGCCTGGAGTTTGGATTCCAGAGCCTACGAGCAGTACTTC.

This clonotype was counted ten times or more. J is TRBJ2-7 and V is TRBV28; D may be TRBD1 (5 bases). The CDR3 covers 15 residues. Germline loops: CDR1 MDHEN, CDR2 SYDVKM. V was cut by 1 base and J by 6 bases, with 16 bases left in between. As DNA, the CDR3 is TGTGCCAGCAGTTTATTCCCCCAGGGTAGAGGCGAGCAGTACTTC. Its protein product is CASSLFPQGRGEQYF.

This clonotype was detected only a few times. V and J are TRBV29-1 and TRBJ2-1; 9 bases line up with TRBD2. The CDR3 is 18 amino acids. The V gene end was trimmed by 4 bases and the J gene end by 4 bases; junction bases not matched to a gene: 17. The V gene's germline CDR1 is SQVTM and CDR2 ANQGSEA. Written as DNA, the CDR3 is TGCAGCGTTGTTTGGGGTTTGGAAGCGGGAGGAAGATACAATGAGCAGTTCTTC. This translates into CSVVWGLEAGGRYNEQFF.

Many counts were recorded for this clonotype. The J gene is TRBJ2-3, the V gene TRBV13, with 8 positions matching TRBD1. V shed 5 bases, J shed 3 bases, and the junction held 7 bases outside the gene matches. This CDR3 is built from 15 residues. Germline CDR1 is PRHDT and CDR2 is FYEKMQ (reference sequence). In DNA form, the CDR3 reads TGTGCCAGCAGCCTCCGACAGGGGAAGACAGATACGCAGTATTTT. Residues: CASSLRQGKTDTQYF.

The CDR3 region is CSVEARPGPVAFF. The CDR3 DNA is TGCAGCGTTGAGGCCCGACCGGGGCCGGTTGCTTTCTTT. This sequence joins TRBV29-1 and TRBJ1-1; TRBD1 might be the D (5 bases). V dropped 3 bases and J dropped 11 bases, with 19 bases sitting between them. This CDR3 has 13 residues. CDR1 and CDR2 from the germline V gene are SQVTM and ANQGSEA.

This clonotype turned up a few times. The rearrangement links TRBV20-1 to TRBJ2-5, with a tentative D call TRBD2 (7 bases). Deletions cut 4 bases from V and 5 bases from J, with 20 bases between. Germline assignment: CDR1 DFQATT and CDR2 SNEGSKA (reference sequence). The CDR3 runs to 15 residues. CDR3 DNA sequence: TGCAGTGCTACAGTCTTAGGGGGGGCCCGGGAGACCCAGTACTTC. It encodes CSATVLGGARETQYF.

CDR3 loop: CSARCRDVRAPPGELFF. Written as DNA, the CDR3 is TGCAGTGCTAGATGCCGTGATGTACGGGCCCCCCCCGGGGAGCTGTTTTTT. The V call is TRBV20-1, the J call TRBJ2-2; D is uncertain. This CDR3 is 17 amino acids long. Looked up from germline, CDR1 is DFQATT and CDR2 is SNEGSKA (reference sequence). V dropped 2 bases and J dropped 6 bases, with 22 bases sitting between them.

In this sample, this clonotype turned up a few times. This rearrangement joins TRBV12-3 or TRBV12-4 to TRBJ2-7, with a tentative D call TRBD1 (5 bases). This CDR3 contains 13 residues. The V gene lost 5 bases and the J gene lost 6 bases, with 14 bases spanning the gap. CDR3 bases: TGTGCCAGCAGTAGGGGTCAGCGATCCGAGCAGTACTTC. This codes for CASSRGQRSEQYF.

This clonotype was counted between two and nine times. V gene TRBV11-2 combines with J gene TRBJ2-3, with unresolved D. V dropped 5 bases and J dropped 3 bases, with 15 bases sitting between them. The CDR3 is 15 residues long. Germline CDR1 is SGHAT and CDR2 is FQNNGV. The CDR3 nucleotides are TGTGCCAGCAGCCCGGTTTTGACAACAACAGATACGCAGTATTTT. Protein sequence: CASSPVLTTTDTQYF. Full variable domain (rest looked up from reference TRBV11-2 and TRBJ2-3): EAGVAQSPRYKIIEKRQSVAFWCNPISGHATLYWYQQILGQGPKLLIQFQNNGVVDDSQLPKDRFSAERLKGVDSTLKIQPAKLEDSAVYLCASSPVLTTTDTQYFGPGTRLTVL.

The rearrangement links TRBV9 to TRBJ2-1; 14 nucleotides align to TRBD2. This CDR3 comprises 16 residues. The J segment lost 9 bases and the V segment lost 0 bases, leaving 5 bases of the junction unmatched. Germline CDR1 SGDLS, CDR2 YYNGEE. The CDR3 bases are TGTGCCAGCAGCGTAGGGGGGACTAGCGGGAGAACTGAGCAGTTCTTC. Translation: CASSVGGTSGRTEQFF.

This clonotype was counted at least ten times. V gene TRBV10-3 combines with J gene TRBJ1-1; 7 nucleotides agree with TRBD1. Germline V CDR1 and CDR2: ENHRY, SYGVKD. Trimming at V came to 8 bases and at J to 3 bases, leaving 6 bases not matched to a gene. This CDR3 has 13 amino acids. The CDR3 region has the DNA TGTGCCATCGCGACAGGGACCTACACTGAAGCTTTCTTT. Protein sequence: CAIATGTYTEAFF.

Ten or more counts support this clonotype. J is TRBJ2-3 and V is TRBV7-9, with 7 positions matching TRBD1. Losses at the gene ends were 8 bases for V and 2 bases for J; bases not matched to a gene: 7. Germline V gene lookup returns CDR1 SEHNR and CDR2 FQNEAQ (reference sequence). CDR3 length equals 14 residues. The DNA for the CDR3 is TGTGCCAGCCTTAAGGGGGCAAACACAGATACGCAGTATTTT. This gives the protein CASLKGANTDTQYF.

The CDR3 here is CASSLRSGWHQETQYF. CDR3 DNA: TGTGCCAGCAGTTTAAGGTCAGGGTGGCACCAAGAGACCCAGTACTTC. The V call is TRBV12-3 or TRBV12-4, the J call TRBJ2-5; possible D gene TRBD1, 5 bases. Trimming stripped 2 bases from V and 0 bases from J, with 13 bases between. The CDR3 loop spans 16 amino acids.

CDR3 protein: CSARDSGGGNTGELFF. The CDR3 DNA sequence: TGCAGTGCTAGAGATAGCGGCGGGGGGAACACCGGGGAGCTGTTTTTT. V usage is TRBV20-1 and J usage is TRBJ2-2, with TRBD2 matching 7 bases. J gave up 1 base and V 0 bases, and 5 bases lay outside the gene matches. Germline V CDR1 and CDR2: DFQATT, SNEGSKA (reference sequence). The CDR3 contains 16 residues.

This clonotype was detected ten times or more. This chain uses TRBV2 with TRBJ2-1; D is uncertain. Germline V gene sequence: CDR1 SNHLY, CDR2 FYNNEI. The CDR3 runs 12 residues. V lost 6 bases, J lost 7 bases, and 10 bases lay in between. CDR3 sequence reads: CASRPLGNEQFF. The CDR3 DNA follows: TGTGCCAGCAGGCCTCTGGGAAATGAGCAGTTCTTC.

In this sample, this clonotype turned up many times. This chain uses TRBV20-1 with TRBJ2-5, with 12 bases identical to TRBD2. Trimming cost V 6 bases and J 5 bases; bases outside gene matches: 13. The germline CDR1 and CDR2 sequences are DFQATT and SNEGSKA (reference sequence). This CDR3 is 16 amino acids long. CDR3 sequence reads: CSARGLAGTSRETQYF. The CDR3 DNA sequence: TGCAGTGCCCGAGGACTAGCGGGGACGTCACGGGAGACCCAGTACTTC.

The J gene is TRBJ1-1, the V gene TRBV5-1, with D hard to call. Trimming shortened V by 6 bases and J by 5 bases, and 17 bases separated the two germline ends. The CDR3 has 14 residues. Germline V gives CDR1 SGHRS, CDR2 YFSETQ. CDR3 amino acids: CASKREADGTEAFF. In nucleotides, the CDR3 is TGCGCCAGCAAACGGGAGGCGGACGGAACTGAAGCTTTCTTT.

CDR3 sequence reads: CASSIAGGGYEQYF. DNA for the CDR3: TGTGCCAGTAGTATCGCGGGGGGCGGCTACGAGCAGTACTTC. The V call is TRBV19, the J call TRBJ2-7; 8 bases are a match to TRBD2. V lost 3 bases, J lost 3 bases, and 4 bases stayed unmatched. This CDR3 is 14 amino acids long. Germline CDR1 reads LNHDA; CDR2 reads SQIVND (reference sequence).

In its sample, this clonotype was seen a few times. The rearrangement joins TRBV18 to TRBJ1-1; D uncertain. Germline V CDR1 and CDR2: KGHSH, LQKENI. The CDR3 covers 13 residues. The V end lost 2 bases, the J end lost 1 base, and 5 bases lay between the germline ends. The CDR3 bases are TGTGCCAGCTCACCAGTGACGAACACTGAAGCTTTCTTT. Encoded protein: CASSPVTNTEAFF.

This rearrangement joins TRBV5-1 to TRBJ1-2; 8 positions match TRBD1. Trimming cost V 3 bases and J 6 bases; bases outside gene matches: 7. Germline values: CDR1 SGHRS, CDR2 YFSETQ. The CDR3 extends over 14 amino acids. The CDR3 loop reads CASSSGTGYDGYTF. CDR3 coding DNA: TGCGCCAGCAGCTCCGGGACAGGATACGATGGCTACACCTTC.

There are a few counts of this clonotype. V usage is TRBV27 and J usage is TRBJ2-3; tentative D call: TRBD2 (6 bases). This CDR3 contains 15 residues. The V end was cut by 4 bases, the J end by 3 bases, with 14 bases between. Germline V gene sequence: CDR1 MNHEY, CDR2 SMNVEV (reference sequence). The CDR3 reads CASSSLGRSTDTQYF. In nucleotides, the CDR3 is TGTGCCAGCAGTTCGCTCGGGAGATCAACAGATACGCAGTATTTT.

The sample holds many counts of this clonotype. This chain uses TRBV12-3 or TRBV12-4 with TRBJ2-7; D gene uncertain. Trimming took off 1 base at V and 2 bases at J, with 6 bases between the two ends. The CDR3 is made up of 13 amino acids. For the CDR3, the DNA is TGTGCCAGCAGTTTAGGGTTTACCTACGAGCAGTACTTC. Translation gives CASSLGFTYEQYF.

This clonotype was counted many times. The chain recombines TRBV11-2 with TRBJ2-3; no reliable D call. V was trimmed by 0 bases and J by 6 bases, leaving 7 bases between them. Germline V gene data show CDR1 as SGHAT and CDR2 as FQNNGV. The CDR3 contains 13 residues. As DNA, the CDR3 is TGTGCCAGCAGCTTAGATCTTTGGGATACGCAGTATTTT. Its protein is CASSLDLWDTQYF.

This clonotype was observed a few times. The V gene is TRBV6-5, the J gene TRBJ2-7; maybe TRBD1 (5 bases). V was shortened by 0 bases and J by 3 bases, with 12 bases between the two germline ends. The germline V gene has CDR1 MNHEY and CDR2 SVGAGI. The CDR3 extends over 15 amino acids. CDR3 nucleotides: TGTGCCAGCAGTTACTCGATAGGGGTCGGCTACGAGCAGTACTTC. Amino acid sequence: CASSYSIGVGYEQYF.

This clonotype was counted ten times or more. The chain recombines TRBV7-2 with TRBJ1-6, with D possibly being TRBD1 (5 bases). The CDR3 consists of 14 residues. Trimming shortened V by 4 bases and J by 7 bases, and 11 bases separated the two germline ends. The germline V gene encodes CDR1 SGHTA and CDR2 FQGNSA. CDR3 in amino acids: CASSSGWGNSPLHF. As DNA, the CDR3 is TGTGCCAGCAGCTCTGGGTGGGGGAATTCACCCCTCCACTTT. Full variable domain (missing parts from reference TRBV7-2 and TRBJ1-6): GAGVSQSPSNKVTEKGKDVELRCDPISGHTALYWYRQSLGQGLEFLIYFQGNSAPDKSGLPSDRFSAERTGGSVSTLTIQRTQQEDSAVYLCASSSGWGNSPLHFGNGTRLTVT.

Many counts were recorded for this clonotype. The V call is TRBV20-1, the J call TRBJ1-5; D remains unclear. Trimming took off 3 bases at V and 6 bases at J, with 9 bases between the two ends. In germline, CDR1 is DFQATT, CDR2 SNEGSKA (reference sequence). There are 12 residues in the CDR3. The chain's CDR3 is CSARVRGQPQHF. The CDR3 bases are TGCAGTGCTAGGGTTCGAGGTCAGCCCCAGCATTTT.

The genes are TRBV2 and TRBJ2-7; D not certain. V was pared by 3 bases and J by 7 bases, with 10 bases between. The germline CDR1 and CDR2 sequences are SNHLY and FYNNEI. The CDR3 contains 12 residues. Written as DNA, the CDR3 is TGTGCCAGCAGTGATGGGTATTTGGAGCAGTACTTC. It specifies CASSDGYLEQYF.

This clonotype showed up many times. The chain carries TRBV20-1 and TRBJ2-5, with a tentative D call TRBD1 (6 bases). Germline CDR1 is DFQATT and CDR2 is SNEGSKA (reference sequence). The CDR3 runs to 13 residues. V was cut by 5 bases and J by 5 bases, with 15 bases left in between. CDR3 DNA sequence: TGCAGTGCTCCGACAGGCCCTAAGGAGACCCAGTACTTC. The encoded protein is CSAPTGPKETQYF.

This clonotype was observed many times. The J gene is TRBJ1-1, the V gene TRBV20-1; no clear D gene. This CDR3 is built from 14 residues. The V end lost 2 bases, the J end lost 1 base, and 11 bases lay between the germline ends. The germline gives CDR1 DFQATT, CDR2 SNEGSKA (reference sequence). The CDR3 loop reads CSARLGGGNTEAFF. The DNA of the CDR3 is TGCAGTGCTAGATTGGGTGGTGGGAACACTGAAGCTTTCTTT.

The chain carries TRBV20-1 and TRBJ2-5, with D unclear. V lost 6 bases, J lost 4 bases, and 15 bases lay in between. Germline V gives CDR1 DFQATT, CDR2 SNEGSKA (reference sequence). The CDR3 covers 13 residues. The DNA for the CDR3 is TGCAGTGCGAACGGGCCCTTGGGAGAGACCCAGTACTTC. Encoded protein: CSANGPLGETQYF.